This T cell receptor (beta chain) was recovered during a study of blood T cells in healthy people across ages. It was with a sample-barcoded 5' primer and a J-beta primer mix that a second PCR of roughly 6 to 12 cycles was run. Each CDR3 protein gets one entry after TCRdb re-called the 5' RACE reads with MiXCR. The sample carries about 1.8 million distinct CDR3 sequences, just under 50% recorded once. This CDR3 spans 15 amino acids. Per the germline V gene, CDR1 is SEHNR and CDR2 is FQNEAQ (reference sequence). Trimming stripped 5 bases from V and 4 bases from J, with 17 bases between. This clonotype was observed a handful of times. Its antigen is not known. Study outcomes and limitations: A roughly linear fall in TCR beta diversity per million T cells was seen with increasing age.

The people who gave samples were healthy Caucasians from Russia, aged roughly 6 to 90. The sequenced sample was blood. The rearrangement uses TRBV7-9 and TRBJ1-2; D is ambiguous. The TCR comes from a woman aged 35 to 49 in good health. The CDR3 region has the DNA TGTGCCAGCAGCCTTAGCAGGACCAAGTTCTATGGCTACACCTTC. Translation: CASSLSRTKFYGYTF. The full variable domain, rest sourced from reference TRBV7-9 and TRBJ1-2, is DTGVSQNPRHKITKRGQNVTFRCDPISEHNRLYWYRQTLGQGPEFLTYFQNEAQLEKSRLLSDRFSAERPKGSFSTLEIQRTEQGDSAMYLCASSLSRTKFYGYTFGSGTRLTVV.